This is a list of T cell receptor beta chains from one sample in a study of T cell clusters in autoimmune cytopenias. From the multiplex PCR reads, TCRdb lists one entry per CDR3 protein and no DNA. This sample contains 2,500 to 3,000 distinct CDR3 sequences. Material: peripheral blood. These receptors all stem from a human donor with an autoimmune cytopenia or autoimmune hepatitis (not recorded which). Both conserved end residues are part of each CDR3. The size of a clone is reported for some rows only, either as once, few or many, or as a class for expanded clones.

clone_size	v_call	j_call	cdr3_aa
medium-sized	TRBV5-5	TRBJ2-1	CASIPTGLYNEQFF
-	TRBV12-3/TRBV12-4	TRBJ1-1	CASSFGQATEAFF
medium-sized	TRBV6-5	TRBJ1-6	CASRKQGGISPLHF
-	TRBV2	TRBJ2-2	CASIGLAPGVTGELFF
medium-sized	TRBV6-5	TRBJ2-2	CASSYRDGTGELFF
-	TRBV6-5	TRBJ1-1	CASTKDRVGTEAFF
-	TRBV27	TRBJ1-1	CASSFRTGGTMNTEAFF
medium-sized	TRBV29-1	TRBJ1-2	CSARRQDLANYGYTF
medium-sized	TRBV6-5	TRBJ2-3	CASRTGVAPYTDTQYF
medium-sized	TRBV12-3/TRBV12-4	TRBJ2-6	CASGPINSGANVLTF
medium-sized	TRBV18	TRBJ2-3	CASSPPADTQYF
-	TRBV13	TRBJ2-1	CASSLVLSWAQGRSEQFF
-	TRBV20-1	TRBJ1-6	CSARDQGVPLSPLHF
-	TRBV5-6	TRBJ1-5	CASSLTGRSQPQHF
medium-sized	TRBV19	TRBJ2-1	CASSIALGIYEQFF
-	TRBV28	TRBJ2-1	CASSLGGSDYNEQFF
-	TRBV6-5	TRBJ1-3	CASRPYDSGNTIYF
medium-sized	TRBV13	TRBJ2-7	CASSLKGDLGEQYF
large	TRBV18	TRBJ1-2	CASSPTGELYGYTF
-	TRBV19	TRBJ1-1	CASSYRGLNTEAFF
-	TRBV30	TRBJ1-1	CAWSLGSEAFF
-	TRBV27	TRBJ2-7	CASSPRGRYEQYF
medium-sized	TRBV29-1	TRBJ1-4	CSVGQGATNEKLFF
medium-sized	TRBV6-1	TRBJ1-2	CASSLTDLGYTF
medium-sized	TRBV19	TRBJ1-3	CASSSTDRNTIYF
medium-sized	TRBV7-9	TRBJ1-5	CASSLDSYNQPQHF
medium-sized	TRBV5-5	TRBJ2-3	CASSLYFSTDTQYF